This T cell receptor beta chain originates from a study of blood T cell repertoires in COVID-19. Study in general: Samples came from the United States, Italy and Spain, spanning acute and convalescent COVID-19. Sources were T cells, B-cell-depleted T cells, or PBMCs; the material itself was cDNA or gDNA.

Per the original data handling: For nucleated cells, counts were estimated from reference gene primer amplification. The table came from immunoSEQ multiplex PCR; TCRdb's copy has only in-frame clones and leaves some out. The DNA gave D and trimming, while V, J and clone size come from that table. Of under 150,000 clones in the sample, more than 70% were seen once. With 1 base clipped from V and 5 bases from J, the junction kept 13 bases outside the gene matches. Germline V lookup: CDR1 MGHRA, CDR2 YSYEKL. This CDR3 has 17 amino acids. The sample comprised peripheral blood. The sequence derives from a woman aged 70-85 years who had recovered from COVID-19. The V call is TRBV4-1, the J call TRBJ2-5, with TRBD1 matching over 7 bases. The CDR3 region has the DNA TGCGCCAGCAGCCAAGTCCTCCTAGGGGGCGCAGGGGAGACCCAGTACTTC. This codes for CASSQVLLGGAGETQYF.